The rows below give T cell receptor beta chains drawn from one sample of a study of CD4 and CD8 cells across lung adenocarcinoma regions. TCRdb passed the PCR reads through MiXCR, listing each CDR3 protein once. The table has 21,000 or so distinct CDR3 sequences, roughly half seen once. Material: CD8+ T cells from the center of a lung tumor. These receptors originate from a female donor with lung adenocarcinoma. The CD4 and CD8 labels of this study may be unreliable. The CDR3 runs from the conserved cysteine through the conserved F or W. The D gene is left open where the match is weak. Clone size is stated in some rows and not others, as once, few, many or a class when expanded.

V gene,D gene,clone size,J gene,CDR3 length,CDR3 protein,CDR3 DNA
TRBV27,TRBD2,.,TRBJ2-5,16,CASSTRTSGNYNEQYF,TGTGCCAGCAGTACCCGGACTAGCGGGAATTACAATGAGCAGTACTTC
TRBV20-1,.,few,TRBJ2-3,15,CSARDATSGSDTQYF,TGCAGTGCTAGAGATGCGACTAGTGGGTCAGATACGCAGTATTTT
TRBV27,.,.,TRBJ2-3,15,CAAGQGGGDPETQYF,TGTGCCGCGGGGCAGGGGGGCGGTGACCCAGAGACCCAGTATTTT
TRBV6-1,TRBD1,.,TRBJ2-5,13,CASRGTDKETQYF,TGTGCCAGCAGAGGGACAGATAAAGAGACCCAGTACTTC
TRBV5-1,.,many,TRBJ2-5,15,CASSRAEQGGETQYF,TGCGCGAGCAGCAGGGCCGAACAGGGCGGAGAGACCCAGTACTTC
TRBV4-1,.,.,TRBJ2-1,16,CASSQVLGEVHNEQFF,TGCGCCAGCAGCCAAGTCTTGGGGGAGGTCCACAATGAGCAGTTCTTC
TRBV27,TRBD2,few,TRBJ2-4,13,CASTSWASGFQYF,TGTGCCAGCACCTCGTGGGCTAGCGGTTTCCAGTACTTC
TRBV27,.,.,TRBJ1-5,11,CASSFHQPQHF,TGTGCCAGCAGTTTTCATCAGCCCCAGCATTTT
TRBV12-3/TRBV12-4,.,many,TRBJ2-3,12,CASAGDTDTQYF,TGTGCCAGCGCCGGGGACACAGATACGCAGTATTTT
TRBV10-1,TRBD1,.,TRBJ2-2,13,CASQRQGFGELFF,TGCGCCAGTCAAAGACAGGGATTCGGGGAGCTGTTTTTT
TRBV27,.,.,TRBJ2-5,15,CARGLGGRHPETQYF,TGTGCCAGGGGGCTCGGGGGCCGACACCCAGAGACGCAGTACTTC
TRBV10-1,TRBD1,.,TRBJ2-7,16,CASRSARDRDSYEQYF,TGCGCCAGCAGATCCGCCCGGGACAGGGATTCCTACGAGCAGTACTTC
TRBV27,.,.,TRBJ2-3,13,CATTSTSPDTQYF,TGTGCCACCACCTCGACTTCACCAGATACGCAGTATTTT
TRBV5-1,.,.,TRBJ1-6,15,CASSQRTSSNSPLHF,TGCGCCAGCAGCCAGCGGACGTCTTCCAATTCACCCCTCCACTTT
TRBV6-5,.,.,TRBJ1-3,15,CASSLQGATGNTIYF,TGTGCCAGCAGTTTACAGGGTGCAACTGGAAACACCATATATTTT
TRBV10-2,TRBD2,.,TRBJ2-4,15,CARLPGGSAKDTQYF,TGCGCCAGATTGCCGGGGGGGAGCGCCAAAGACACGCAGTACTTC
TRBV20-1,TRBD1,.,TRBJ2-5,17,CSARGQGASSISETQYF,TGCAGTGCTAGAGGACAGGGCGCTTCCTCAATTAGCGAGACCCAGTACTTC
TRBV27,.,.,TRBJ2-1,15,CASSRPPGSYNEQFF,TGTGCCAGCAGTCGACCCCCAGGAAGTTACAATGAGCAGTTCTTC
TRBV24-1,.,many,TRBJ2-1,14,CATSDSRRAGGIDF,TGTGCCACCAGTGATTCAAGACGCGCCGGTGGAATCGACTTC
TRBV6-1,.,.,TRBJ2-1,13,CASTPKGGNEQFF,TGTGCCAGCACCCCGAAAGGGGGCAATGAGCAGTTCTTC
TRBV6-1,.,many,TRBJ2-7,12,CASSGLTWEQYF,TGTGCCAGCAGTGGCCTAACGTGGGAGCAGTACTTC
TRBV20-1,TRBD2,.,TRBJ2-2,17,CSAPAGGLAVSTDKLYF,TGCAGTGCACCCGCGGGGGGACTAGCGGTGAGCACCGATAAGCTGTATTTT
TRBV11-2,TRBD2,.,TRBJ2-5,16,CASGSGTTRCRETQYF,TGTGCCAGCGGGTCCGGGACTACCCGTTGCCGTGAGACGCAGTACTTT
TRBV11-2,.,few,TRBJ2-1,14,CASSLVLAMDEQFF,TGTGCCAGCAGCTTAGTCCTAGCAATGGATGAGCAGTTCTTC
TRBV15,.,.,TRBJ2-3,15,CATSRDPVQGDTQYF,TGTGCCACCAGCAGAGATCCGGTCCAGGGAGATACGCAGTATTTT
TRBV6-1,TRBD2,.,TRBJ2-7,18,CASRLGATSGDSSYEQYF,TGTGCCAGCAGGCTGGGGGCGACTAGCGGGGATAGCTCCTACGAGCAGTACTTC
TRBV27,TRBD2,.,TRBJ2-3,17,CASSRLGSWEGLGTQYF,TGTGCCAGCAGTCGCCTAGGATCGTGGGAGGGACTGGGTACGCAGTATTTT
TRBV6-1,.,.,TRBJ2-4,14,CAGKGGRQQETQYF,TGTGCCGGCAAGGGGGGCCGACAGCAAGAGACTCAGTACTTC
TRBV27,.,.,TRBJ2-5,16,CASRGAGRGYQETQYF,TGTGCCAGCAGGGGGGCCGGGAGAGGGTACCAAGAGACCCAGTACTTT
TRBV7-2,.,.,TRBJ2-1,13,CASSGEMGNEQFF,TGTGCCAGCAGCGGAGAAATGGGTAATGAGCAGTTCTTC
TRBV6-1,.,.,TRBJ2-3,11,CASSLWDTQYF,TGTGCCAGCTCTCTGTGGGATACGCAGTATTTT
TRBV4-1,.,once,TRBJ1-2,13,CASSLGGGYGYTF,TGCGCCAGCAGCCTCGGCGGGGGCTATGGCTACACCTTC
TRBV4-1,.,many,TRBJ2-1,16,CASSQDRRAGLGGPFF,TGCGCCAGCAGCCAAGATAGGCGGGCTGGGCTCGGGGGCCCGTTCTTC
TRBV10-2,.,.,TRBJ2-3,14,CAGKVGQDPETQYF,TGCGCGGGCAAGGTCGGGCAAGACCCAGAGACGCAGTATTTT
TRBV7-6,.,.,TRBJ2-5,15,CARGPGGRDQETQYF,TGTGCCAGGGGGCCGGGGGGCCGAGACCAAGAGACCCAGTACTTC
TRBV7-6,TRBD1,many,TRBJ2-2,14,CASSRPRGTGELFF,TGTGCCAGCAGCCGCCCCAGGGGGACCGGGGAGCTGTTTTTT
TRBV10-3,.,once,TRBJ2-3,12,CAKSVSTEAQYF,TGTGCCAAGAGTGTGAGCACAGAGGCGCAGTATTTT
TRBV6-1,.,once,TRBJ2-3,15,CASGFQDVSTNTQFF,TGTGCCAGCGGCTTCCAGGATGTGAGCACAAATACGCAGTTCTTT
TRBV30,TRBD2,few,TRBJ2-7,13,CAWSKPGGFEQYF,TGTGCCTGGAGCAAACCGGGAGGCTTCGAGCAGTACTTC
TRBV6-1,.,medium-sized,TRBJ1-4,15,CASSEGGAGKEKLFF,TGTGCCAGCAGTGAAGGTGGGGCGGGTAAAGAAAAACTGTTTTTT
TRBV6-1,TRBD2,few,TRBJ2-3,15,CASSPGLAGVDTQYF,TGTGCCAGCAGCCCGGGACTAGCGGGAGTCGATACGCAGTATTTT
TRBV6-1,TRBD2,.,TRBJ2-1,15,CASSVGGSFYNEQFF,TGTGCCAGCAGCGTCGGCGGGAGTTTCTACAATGAGCAGTTCTTC
TRBV6-1,.,.,TRBJ2-3,14,CAGSGGGDRDTQYF,TGTGCGGGCAGTGGCGGCGGAGACCGGGATACCCAGTATTTC
TRBV4-1,TRBD1,.,TRBJ1-1,17,CASSQDRGGQGYTEAFF,TGCGCCAGCAGCCAAGATAGAGGGGGACAGGGGTACACTGAAGCTTTCTTT
TRBV10-3,.,.,TRBJ2-3,12,CAISGDSDTQYF,TGTGCCATCAGTGGGGACTCAGATACGCAGTATTTT
TRBV14,TRBD2,few,TRBJ2-1,14,CASSQNPWGGEQFF,TGTGCCAGCAGCCAAAACCCATGGGGGGGGGAGCAGTTCTTC
TRBV11-3,TRBD2,.,TRBJ2-1,15,CASSLGLAGYNEQFF,TGTGCCAGCAGCTTGGGTCTAGCGGGGTACAATGAGCAGTTCTTC
TRBV10-1,.,once,TRBJ2-7,13,CASSEGAPDTQYF,TGCGCCAGCAGTGAAGGGGCGCCAGATACGCAGTACTTC
TRBV14,.,many,TRBJ1-1,15,CASSQQELGGTEAFF,TGTGCCAGCAGCCAACAGGAGCTGGGAGGCACTGAAGCTTTCTTT
TRBV6-1,.,.,TRBJ2-1,14,CASSEQRAKNTQYF,TGTGCCAGCAGTGAACAGAGGGCCAAAAACACGCAGTATTTC
TRBV6-1,.,.,TRBJ2-5,15,CASRGQGITKETQYF,TGTGCCAGCAGAGGTCAGGGTATAACGAAAGAGACCCAGTACTTC
TRBV6-1,TRBD1,many,TRBJ2-3,16,CASSERGQAPFGTQYF,TGTGCCAGCAGTGAGCGAGGACAGGCCCCTTTTGGTACGCAGTATTTT
TRBV7-2,.,many,TRBJ2-6,14,CASSRGTGANVLTF,TGTGCCAGCAGCCGAGGGACTGGGGCCAACGTCCTGACTTTC
TRBV6-5,TRBD2,.,TRBJ2-7,15,CASSYMGAGGHEQYF,TGTGCCAGCAGTTACATGGGGGCGGGGGGTCACGAGCAGTACTTC
TRBV6-1,.,.,TRBJ2-4,15,CARSAGLGAKNTQYF,TGTGCCCGCAGTGCGGGGCTGGGAGCCAAAAATACGCAGTACTTC
TRBV7-2,.,.,TRBJ2-1,13,CASSSIQGNEQFF,TGTGCCAGCAGCTCCATCCAGGGTAATGAGCAGTTCTTC
TRBV6-5,TRBD1,medium-sized,TRBJ2-7,15,CASKLRTGGAYEQYF,TGTGCCAGCAAATTGAGGACAGGGGGGGCTTACGAGCAGTACTTC
TRBV27,TRBD2,.,TRBJ2-5,14,CASTELAGVTGQYF,TGTGCCAGCACCGAACTAGCGGGAGTAACGGGGCAGTACTTC
TRBV27,TRBD1,.,TRBJ2-5,15,CARGQGVGHTDTQYF,TGTGCCAGGGGGCAGGGGGTAGGACACACAGATACGCAGTACTTC